This is a list of T cell receptor beta chains from one sample in a study of a mutant IDH1 vaccine in newly diagnosed glioma. These receptors have no known antigen. Data came from immunoSEQ multiplex PCR; TCRdb stores just in-frame clones and leaves some out. Among under 150,000 clones, under 90% were seen once, and the ten largest hold roughly 0.62%. The sample here was PBMCs, taken from a glioma patient whose treatment included an IDH1 peptide vaccine. All receptors derive from a woman in her forties or fifties with glioma. Each CDR3 is given with its conserved first and last residue. The order of the fields is clone size, V gene, J gene, D gene, CDR3 DNA, CDR3 protein. D genes are given only for firm matches. Clone size is given for some rows only: seen once, a few or many times, or a class if the clone is expanded.

size: .; V: TRBV11-2; J: TRBJ2-7; D: .; DNA: TGTGCCAGCAGCTTAGAGCGAAGCTACGAGCAGTACTTC; CDR3: CASSLERSYEQYF
size: once; V: TRBV11-2; J: TRBJ2-3; D: .; DNA: TGTGCCAGCAGCTTAGTCCCAGATATCTACACAGATACGCAGTATTTT; CDR3: CASSLVPDIYTDTQYF
size: .; V: TRBV7-8; J: TRBJ1-2; D: .; DNA: TGTGCCAGCAGCTTAGAACAGGGCTATGGCTACACCTTC; CDR3: CASSLEQGYGYTF
size: few; V: TRBV5-4; J: TRBJ2-7; D: .; DNA: TGTGCCAGCAGCCGTGGCCCGAGCTCCTACGAGCAGTACTTC; CDR3: CASSRGPSSYEQYF
size: .; V: TRBV30; J: TRBJ2-3; D: TRBD2; DNA: TGTGCCTGGAGTGTAGGGGGAGCGGGAGGCCTTTGGGGCGCAGATACGCAGTATTTT; CDR3: CAWSVGGAGGLWGADTQYF
size: .; V: TRBV28; J: TRBJ1-5; D: .; DNA: TGTGCCAGCAGCCCTGGACGGATTAATCAGCCCCAGCATTTT; CDR3: CASSPGRINQPQHF
size: .; V: TRBV6-6; J: TRBJ2-1; D: .; DNA: TGTGCCAGCAGTTACTCGTCTGGCAGCTACAATGAGCAGTTCTTC; CDR3: CASSYSSGSYNEQFF
size: .; V: TRBV11-2; J: TRBJ1-5; D: .; DNA: TGTGCCAGCAGCTTAGGGATCGGTCAGCCCCAGCATTTT; CDR3: CASSLGIGQPQHF
size: .; V: TRBV6-5; J: TRBJ2-7; D: .; DNA: TGTGCCAGCAGTGAATCCGGGAATAGGTACGAGCAGTACTTC; CDR3: CASSESGNRYEQYF
size: .; V: TRBV2; J: TRBJ1-2; D: .; DNA: TGTGCCAGCGGTCAACAGGGCAACTATGGCTACACCTTC; CDR3: CASGQQGNYGYTF
size: .; V: TRBV27; J: TRBJ2-5; D: TRBD2; DNA: TGTGCCAGCAGTTTCTGGGGGGGAGTTCAAGAGACCCAGTACTTC; CDR3: CASSFWGGVQETQYF
size: few; V: TRBV5-1; J: TRBJ1-1; D: TRBD1; DNA: TGCGCCAGCAGCTTACAGGGGGTTGGAACTGAAGCTTTCTTT; CDR3: CASSLQGVGTEAFF
size: once; V: TRBV11-2; J: TRBJ1-2; D: .; DNA: TGTGCCAGCAGCTTCGGGGGGCCACTCTATGGCTACACCTTC; CDR3: CASSFGGPLYGYTF
size: .; V: TRBV6-1; J: TRBJ1-5; D: TRBD1; DNA: TGTGCCAGCAGTGAGCGGGGACAGCCCAATCAGCCCCAGCATTTT; CDR3: CASSERGQPNQPQHF
size: .; V: TRBV5-5; J: TRBJ2-7; D: TRBD1; DNA: TGTGCCAGCAGCCCCGGGACAGGGTCCTACGAGCAGTACTTC; CDR3: CASSPGTGSYEQYF
size: once; V: TRBV9; J: TRBJ2-1; D: TRBD2; DNA: TGTGCCAGCAGCGCTGGGGGGGGCTACAATGAGCAGTTCTTC; CDR3: CASSAGGGYNEQFF
size: once; V: TRBV5-6; J: TRBJ2-5; D: .; DNA: TGTGCCAGCAGCTTGGAGGTGGCAGGGAGAGAGACTCAGTACTTC; CDR3: CASSLEVAGRETQYF
size: .; V: TRBV9; J: TRBJ2-5; D: .; DNA: TGTGCCAGCAGCCCTGACGGGTCCTGGGGGGAGACCCAGTACTTC; CDR3: CASSPDGSWGETQYF
size: .; V: TRBV15; J: TRBJ2-7; D: TRBD1; DNA: TGTGCCACCAGCAGAGAGGACAGGGGGTACGAGCAGTACTTC; CDR3: CATSREDRGYEQYF
size: .; V: TRBV10-3; J: TRBJ2-1; D: TRBD1; DNA: TGTGCCATCAGTGACCCGAACCGGGACAGGCCACACAATGAGCAGTTCTTC; CDR3: CAISDPNRDRPHNEQFF
size: few; V: TRBV28; J: TRBJ2-1; D: TRBD1; DNA: TGTGCCAGCAGGCCAGACAGGGAAGGGCTAGATGAGCAGTTCTTC; CDR3: CASRPDREGLDEQFF
size: once; V: TRBV6-1; J: TRBJ1-1; D: .; DNA: TGTGCCAGCAGCCGCCAGACAGGAATTGGTACTGAAGCTTTCTTT; CDR3: CASSRQTGIGTEAFF
size: .; V: TRBV18; J: TRBJ2-5; D: .; DNA: TGTGCCAGCTCCCTTAGCAGATCGTTGGAGACCCAGTACTTC; CDR3: CASSLSRSLETQYF
size: .; V: TRBV28; J: TRBJ2-1; D: .; DNA: TGTGCCAGCAGCTCGGCGGGAAGCAATGAGCAGTTCTTC; CDR3: CASSSAGSNEQFF
size: .; V: TRBV28; J: TRBJ2-1; D: TRBD2; DNA: TGTGCCAGCAGTGAGCGGGAGGGCCTGTTAGGGCAGTTCTTC; CDR3: CASSEREGLLGQFF
size: .; V: TRBV28; J: TRBJ2-1; D: .; DNA: TGTGCCAGCACCCCCCGGGCAGCTTTTTACAATGAGCAGTTCTTC; CDR3: CASTPRAAFYNEQFF
size: .; V: TRBV6-1; J: TRBJ2-2; D: .; DNA: TGTGCCAGCAGATGGGAGAACACCGGGGAGCTGTTTTTT; CDR3: CASRWENTGELFF
size: .; V: TRBV10-2; J: TRBJ2-3; D: TRBD2; DNA: TGCGCCAGCAGCTGGGACTTAGCGGGAGAGACAGATACGCAGTATTTT; CDR3: CASSWDLAGETDTQYF
size: .; V: TRBV2; J: TRBJ1-2; D: .; DNA: TGTGCCAGCAGTCCGGACGGAGCTAACTATGGCTACACCTTC; CDR3: CASSPDGANYGYTF
size: .; V: TRBV6-1; J: TRBJ1-4; D: .; DNA: TGTGCCAGCAGTGAAGGCTTACAGCTTAATGAAAAACTGTTTTTT; CDR3: CASSEGLQLNEKLFF
size: .; V: TRBV5-1; J: TRBJ2-7; D: .; DNA: TGCGCCAGCAGCTTGGTGCAGGGGAGGGAGCAGTACTTC; CDR3: CASSLVQGREQYF
size: .; V: TRBV9; J: TRBJ2-3; D: TRBD2; DNA: TGTGCCAGCAGCGCCGTAGCGGGAGAGGCGGCAGATACGCAGTATTTT; CDR3: CASSAVAGEAADTQYF
size: .; V: TRBV19; J: TRBJ2-1; D: .; DNA: TGTGCCAGTAGTCATTTGGGGGGCTCAAATGAGCAGTTCTTC; CDR3: CASSHLGGSNEQFF
size: .; V: TRBV6-1; J: TRBJ1-4; D: .; DNA: TGTGCCAGCGGCCCTAAAAAACTGTTTTTT; CDR3: CASGPKKLFF
size: .; V: TRBV2; J: TRBJ2-7; D: TRBD1; DNA: TGTGCCAGCAGTGGCGGACAGGGAGGCGAGCAGTACTTC; CDR3: CASSGGQGGEQYF
size: once; V: TRBV9; J: TRBJ2-2; D: .; DNA: TGTGCCAGCAGCGTAGTCCCGAACACCGGGGAGCTGTTTTTT; CDR3: CASSVVPNTGELFF